A selection of T cell receptor beta chains follows, all from one sample in a study of cytomegalovirus exposure and HLA in healthy donors. Assay: immunoSEQ multiplex PCR; the TCRdb copy retains only in-frame clones and omits some. Here the sample spans about 150,000 clones, 60% to 80% being singletons. Sequencing was carried out using PBMCs. These receptor sequences come from a woman between 40 and 55 years old in good health and CMV-seronegative. Both conserved end residues are part of each CDR3. A D gene is named only where the DNA matches it firmly. Part of the rows lack a size; the others show once, few, many or a class for expanded clones.

>TRBJ2-2|TRBV11-3|NA|few
TGTGCCAGCAGCAGGAACAGGCAAACCGGGGAGCTGTTTTTT
CASSRNRQTGELFF
>TRBJ2-2|TRBV19|NA|NA
TGTGCCAGTATGCCGATGGGGGGGCGAGTCGGGGAGCTGTTTTTT
CASMPMGGRVGELFF
>TRBJ2-7|TRBV7-3|NA|once
TGTGCCAGCAGCTTAACGTGGGCAGGCGAGCAGTACTTC
CASSLTWAGEQYF
>TRBJ2-3|TRBV5-1|TRBD2|NA
TGCGCCAGCAGCCACGGACTAGCGCACTTTCGCACAGATACGCAGTATTTT
CASSHGLAHFRTDTQYF
>TRBJ2-5|TRBV11-3|NA|NA
TGTGCCAGCAGCTTTCCCTCGACAGGAGGTGGGGAGACCCAGTACTTC
CASSFPSTGGGETQYF
>TRBJ2-6|TRBV6-6|NA|few
TGTGCCAGCAGTTACGGAGTACGTGGGGCCAACGTCCTGACTTTC
CASSYGVRGANVLTF
>TRBJ1-2|TRBV19|TRBD1|NA
TGTGCCAGTAAAGACAGGGATGCTAACTATGGCTACACCTTC
CASKDRDANYGYTF
>TRBJ2-2|TRBV4-2|NA|NA
TGTGCCAGCAGCCAAGATCAGAGGTCCGGGGAGCTGTTTTTT
CASSQDQRSGELFF
>TRBJ2-3|TRBV5-4|TRBD2|NA
TGTGCCAGCAGCTTGAGGACTAGCGGACGCACAGATACGCAGTATTTT
CASSLRTSGRTDTQYF
>TRBJ1-2|TRBV7-3|TRBD1|few
TGTGCCAGCAGCTGGGGACAGGGGGAAGGCTACACCTTC
CASSWGQGEGYTF
>TRBJ2-3|TRBV28|NA|NA
TGTGCCAGCAGTTTGGGAGGAGATACGCAGTATTTT
CASSLGGDTQYF
>TRBJ2-7|TRBV5-6|NA|NA
TGTGCCAGCAGCTACAGCGGCCTGAGCTCCTACGAGCAGTACTTC
CASSYSGLSSYEQYF
>TRBJ1-2|TRBV6-6|NA|NA
TGTGCCAGCAGAGACGACACAAACTATGGCTACACCTTC
CASRDDTNYGYTF
>TRBJ2-3|TRBV11-3|TRBD2|NA
TGTGCCAGCAGCTTAGAAGGGACTAGCGGGGGACCTAGGGATACGCAGTATTTT
CASSLEGTSGGPRDTQYF
>TRBJ2-7|TRBV6-1|NA|NA
TGTGCCAGCAGTGTCGGGTCTCCACCACTTTACGAGCAGTACTTC
CASSVGSPPLYEQYF
>TRBJ2-3|TRBV19|TRBD2|NA
TGTGCCAGTACGCCGGGCGGGACTAGCAAGCGTATAGATACGCAGTATTTT
CASTPGGTSKRIDTQYF
>TRBJ1-6|TRBV6-5|NA|NA
TGTGCCAGCAAGCAGGGTGACCATTCACCCCTCCACTTT
CASKQGDHSPLHF
>TRBJ2-7|TRBV6-1|NA|once
TGTGCCAGCAGTTCAACAGGAAACAGAAACTACGAGCAGTACTTC
CASSSTGNRNYEQYF
>TRBJ1-2|TRBV7-2|NA|NA
TGTGCCAGCAGCTTAGACGGCGCCAGTAGCCGTGGCTACACCTTC
CASSLDGASSRGYTF
>TRBJ2-3|TRBV4-3|NA|NA
TGCGCCAGCAGCCAGGCCGGGACTAGCACAGATACGCAGTATTTT
CASSQAGTSTDTQYF
>TRBJ2-1|TRBV25-1|TRBD2|NA
TGTGCCAGCAGTGGGGGACTAGCGGGAGGGCGATCCTACAATGAGCAGTTCTTC
CASSGGLAGGRSYNEQFF
>TRBJ2-2|TRBV4-3|NA|NA
TGCGCCAGCAGCCAGGGGCTAGGACAGAACACCGGGGAGCTGTTTTTT
CASSQGLGQNTGELFF
>TRBJ1-1|TRBV28|NA|NA
TGTGCCAGCCTACGGGACATGAACACTGAAGCTTTCTTT
CASLRDMNTEAFF
>TRBJ1-2|TRBV5-1|TRBD1|NA
TGCGCCAGCAGTTCGGGACAGGGGCACTATGGCTACACCTTC
CASSSGQGHYGYTF
>TRBJ1-6|TRBV9|NA|NA
TGTGCCAGCAGCGTGGCGGGGTACCGCAATTCACCCCTCCACTTT
CASSVAGYRNSPLHF
>TRBJ1-1|TRBV7-9|NA|NA
TGTGCCAGCAGCTCTCGTAGCCCCGAAGCTTTCTTT
CASSSRSPEAFF
>TRBJ1-6|TRBV11-3|NA|NA
TGTGCCAGCAGCTCATACCCGGCGGGCACGCATTCACCCCTCCACTTT
CASSSYPAGTHSPLHF
>TRBJ2-5|TRBV11-2|NA|NA
TGTGCCAGCAGCTTATCGGGCGGGGGCGTAGAGACCCAGTACTTC
CASSLSGGGVETQYF
>TRBJ1-1|TRBV11-2|TRBD1|NA
TGTGCCAGCAGCCCCGGGACAGGTGAAGCTTTCTTT
CASSPGTGEAFF
>TRBJ1-2|TRBV29-1|NA|NA
TGCAGCGTTGAGTCGTCCTATGGCTACACCTTC
CSVESSYGYTF
>TRBJ2-7|TRBV7-2|NA|NA
TGTGCCAGCAGCTTAGTCCGCACAGGGAAGGGCGAATACGAGCAGTACTTC
CASSLVRTGKGEYEQYF
>TRBJ2-3|TRBV18|NA|few
TGTGCCAGCTCAGCCGGGGTTAACACAGATACGCAGTATTTT
CASSAGVNTDTQYF
>TRBJ1-6|TRBV28|TRBD1|NA
TGTGCCAGCAGTCCACAGGGGTTCAGGAATTCACCCCTCCACTTT
CASSPQGFRNSPLHF
>TRBJ1-5|TRBV4-3|NA|few
TGCGCCAGCAGCCAAGATAGAGGGACATTGAATCAGCCCCAGCATTTT
CASSQDRGTLNQPQHF
>TRBJ1-1|TRBV6-1|NA|NA
TGTGCCAGCACCCTGGGGCATATGAACACTGAAGCTTTCTTT
CASTLGHMNTEAFF
>TRBJ1-2|TRBV9|NA|NA
TGTGCCAGCAGCGTAGGGGTCAGGGGATATGGCTACACCTTC
CASSVGVRGYGYTF
>TRBJ1-2|TRBV19|NA|NA
TGTGCCAGTAACAGGGCCCCCTATGGCTACACCTTC
CASNRAPYGYTF
>TRBJ2-5|TRBV7-2|TRBD2|NA
TGTGCCAGCAGCTTCAGGGGGGCGGGAGGGCCGGGAGAGACCCAGTACTTC
CASSFRGAGGPGETQYF
>TRBJ1-2|TRBV14|TRBD1|NA
TGTGCCAGCAGCCAAGAATGGGGAGACAGGGGTGACTATGGCTACACCTTC
CASSQEWGDRGDYGYTF
>TRBJ1-6|TRBV7-3|NA|NA
TGTGCCAGCAGAACCGGGGATTCACCCCTCCACTTT
CASRTGDSPLHF
>TRBJ1-1|TRBV5-6|TRBD1|NA
TGTGCCAGCACTCTACAGGGGACTGAAGCTTTCTTT
CASTLQGTEAFF
>TRBJ1-2|TRBV6-1|TRBD1|NA
TGTGCCAGCAGTGAGGGGGACAGGGGTACGCCCAAGGGAGGCTACACCTTC
CASSEGDRGTPKGGYTF